This TCR beta chain was identified in a study of OX40 agonist ivuxolimab in advanced cancers. This clone was seen a few times. J was trimmed by 6 bases and V by 1 base; bases with no gene match: 1. The CDR3 runs to 12 residues. Germline CDR1 reads SGHNT; CDR2 reads YYREEE (reference sequence). TCRdb's copy holds only in-frame clones and misses some; the assay was immunoSEQ multiplex PCR. Of some 70,000 clones listed, more than 80% are singletons. The V call is TRBV5-4, the J call TRBJ2-7, with 7 nucleotides matching TRBD1. The sample in question was CD4+ or CD8+ T cells sorted from blood, obtained in a trial of the OX40 agonist ivuxolimab. This clonotype originated in an adult with an advanced solid tumor such as melanoma, head and neck, liver or kidney cancer. The CDR3 sequence: CASSLYRGEQYF. In DNA form, the CDR3 reads TGTGCCAGCAGCTTGTACAGGGGCGAGCAGTACTTC.